This T cell receptor (beta chain) was identified in a study of Graves' ophthalmopathy and Graves' hyperthyroidism. Diagnosis used clinical symptoms, serum thyroxine, TRAb, thyroid ultrasound and orbital computed tomography. PBMCs were density-gradient isolated from roughly 10 ml fresh blood. For this clonotype: What it binds is not known. Given the absence of the conserved phenylalanine or tryptophan at the CDR3 end, a read error is likely. It is unclear where the CDR3 begins or ends on the DNA, so no DNA is shown, and the CDR3 is as TCRdb lists it.

Overall study findings and caveats: This model predicted ophthalmopathy progression (sensitivity roughly 70%, specificity around 72%).

From RNA, the CDR3 regions of TCR beta chains were amplified and sequenced. RT-PCR with HTBI primers came first, then second-round multiplex PCR. A single record per CDR3 protein comes from TCRdb applying MiXCR to the multiplex PCR reads. The sample consists of about 660,000 distinct CDR3 sequences, about two fifths of them appearing once. The CDR3 has 10 amino acids, counting both end residues. Germline V gene sequence: CDR1 SGHTA, CDR2 FQGNSA. The chain joins TRBV7-2 to TRBJ2-2. This clonotype was sampled from an adult man with Graves' ophthalmopathy. The sequencing sample was made of peripheral blood. The CDR3 here is CASSLGLAGL.